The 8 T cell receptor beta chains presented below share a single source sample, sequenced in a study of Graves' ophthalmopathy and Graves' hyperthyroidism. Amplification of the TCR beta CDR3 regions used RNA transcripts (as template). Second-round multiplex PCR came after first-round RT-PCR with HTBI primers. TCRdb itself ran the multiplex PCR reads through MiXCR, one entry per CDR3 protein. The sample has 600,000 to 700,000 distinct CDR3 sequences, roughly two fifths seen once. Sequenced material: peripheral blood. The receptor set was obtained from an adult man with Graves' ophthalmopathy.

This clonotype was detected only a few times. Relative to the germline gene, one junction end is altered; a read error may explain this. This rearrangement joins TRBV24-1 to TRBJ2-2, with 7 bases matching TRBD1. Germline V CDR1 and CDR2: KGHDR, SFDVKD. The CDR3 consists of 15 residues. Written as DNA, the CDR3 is TGTGCCAGCAGTTACCGGGACAGTTACACCGGGGAGCTGTTTTTT. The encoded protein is CASSYRDSYTGELFF.

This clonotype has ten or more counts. In nucleotides, the CDR3 is TGTGCCAGCTCCCTTGCCGGGGATATTAAAACCCAGTACTTC. It is translated as CASSLAGDIKTQYF. The rearrangement uses TRBV7-9 and TRBJ2-5; the D gene is possibly TRBD2 (5 bases). The germline gives CDR1 SEHNR, CDR2 FQNEAQ (reference sequence). The CDR3 contains 14 residues. Trimming removed 8 bases from V and 8 bases from J, with 21 bases in between. Based on the CDR3 plus reference TRBV7-9 and TRBJ2-5, the full variable domain is DTGVSQNPRHKITKRGQNVTFRCDPISEHNRLYWYRQTLGQGPEFLTYFQNEAQLEKSRLLSDRFSAERPKGSFSTLEIQRTEQGDSAMYLCASSLAGDIKTQYFGPGTRLLVL.

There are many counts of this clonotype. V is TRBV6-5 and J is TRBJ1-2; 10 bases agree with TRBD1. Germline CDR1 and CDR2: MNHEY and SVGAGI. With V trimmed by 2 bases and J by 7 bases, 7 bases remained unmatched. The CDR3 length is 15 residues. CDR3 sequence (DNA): TGTGCCAGCAGTTACCAAGGACAGGGGGAAAGTGGCTACACCTTC. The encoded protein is CASSYQGQGESGYTF.

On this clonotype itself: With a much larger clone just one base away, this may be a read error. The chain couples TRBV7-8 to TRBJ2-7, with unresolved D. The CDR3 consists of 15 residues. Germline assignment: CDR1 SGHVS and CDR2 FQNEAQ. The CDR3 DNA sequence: TGTGCCGGCAGCCTTGCTCCGGGTTCCAATGGCGAGCAGTACTTC. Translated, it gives CAGSLAPGSNGEQYF.

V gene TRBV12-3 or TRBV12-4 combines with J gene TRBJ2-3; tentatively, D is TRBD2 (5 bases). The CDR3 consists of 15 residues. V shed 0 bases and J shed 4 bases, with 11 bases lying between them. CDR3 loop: CASSLARVRSDTQYF. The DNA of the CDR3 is TGTGCCAGCAGTTTAGCGCGGGTTCGCTCAGATACGCAGTATTTT.

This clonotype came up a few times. Written as DNA, the CDR3 is TGTGCCAGCAGTGATTCCGTCAGATATAACTATGGCTACACCTTC. The encoded protein is CASSDSVRYNYGYTF. This rearrangement joins TRBV2 to TRBJ1-2, with D unresolved. CDR1 and CDR2 from the germline V gene are SNHLY and FYNNEI. The CDR3 runs 15 residues. Trimming took 3 bases from V and 1 from J, leaving 12 bases between them.

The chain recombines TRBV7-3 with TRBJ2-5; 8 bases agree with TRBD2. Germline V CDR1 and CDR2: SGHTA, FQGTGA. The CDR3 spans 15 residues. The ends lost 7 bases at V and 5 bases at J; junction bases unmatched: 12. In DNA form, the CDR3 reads TGTGCCAGCAAACCGGGGGGGCCGCTTGAGGAGACCCAGTACTTC. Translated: CASKPGGPLEETQYF.

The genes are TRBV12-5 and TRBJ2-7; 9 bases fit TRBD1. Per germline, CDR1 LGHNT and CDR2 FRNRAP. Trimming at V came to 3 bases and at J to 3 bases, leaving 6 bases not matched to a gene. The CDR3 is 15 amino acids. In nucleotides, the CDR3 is TGTGCTAGTGGTTTCTCACAGGGGGCAGGCTACGAGCAGTACTTC. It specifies CASGFSQGAGYEQYF.